Listed here are 32 T cell receptor beta chains from one sample, sequenced in a study of blood T cells in healthy people across ages. Next came a second PCR, run for 7 to 11 cycles, which used a sample-barcoded 5' primer along with a J-beta primer mix. TCRdb called the 5' RACE reads again in MiXCR, with one record for every CDR3 protein. The sample contains more than 650,000 distinct CDR3 sequences, 50% to 65% of which appear only once. Sequencing was done on a sample of blood. The receptors come from a man at least 80 years old in good health.

The chain uses TRBV9 and TRBJ2-5, with 7 bases matching TRBD1. V was clipped by 2 bases and J by 4 bases; unmatched bases: 5. The CDR3 runs to 14 residues. From germline, CDR1 is SGDLS and CDR2 YYNGEE. The CDR3 DNA reads as TGTGCCAGCAGCGTCATGACAGGGTCAGAGACCCAGTACTTC. It is translated as CASSVMTGSETQYF.

This clonotype appeared a few times. The V and J genes are TRBV11-1 and TRBJ2-3; D is possibly TRBD1 or TRBD2 (5 bases each). CDR3 length: 15 amino acids. Trimming removed 1 base at V and 14 bases at J, with 22 bases between. Per germline, CDR1 SGHAT and CDR2 FQDESV (reference sequence). The CDR3 reads CASSLGGTHDRYAYF. CDR3 bases: TGTGCCAGCAGCTTAGGGGGGACCCACGACAGATACGCGTATTTT.

The genes are TRBV5-1 and TRBJ2-1; the match to TRBD1 covers 7 bases. The CDR3 has 17 residues. Trimming removed 3 bases from V and 5 bases from J; junction bases left unmatched: 14. Germline V lookup: CDR1 SGHRS, CDR2 YFSETQ. CDR3 loop: CASSYQSQGLGHNEQFF. CDR3 in DNA: TGCGCCAGCAGCTACCAGTCACAGGGGCTCGGTCACAATGAGCAGTTCTTC.

This chain links TRBV5-1 with TRBJ2-1; TRBD2 matches at 7 bases. The J segment lost 6 bases and the V segment lost 4 bases, leaving 10 bases of the junction unmatched. CDR1 and CDR2 (germline): SGHRS, YFSETQ. The CDR3 is 15 residues long. CDR3 loop: CASSPGKLAPNEQFF. Written as DNA, the CDR3 is TGCGCCAGCAGCCCCGGAAAACTAGCGCCCAATGAGCAGTTCTTC.

The chain joins TRBV5-1 to TRBJ2-7, with TRBD2 matching over 12 bases. Germline lookup yields CDR1 SGHRS and CDR2 YFSETQ. The V gene end was trimmed by 0 bases and the J gene end by 4 bases; junction bases not matched to a gene: 2. The CDR3 is made up of 15 amino acids. The CDR3 reads CASSLAGLAGYEQYF. The CDR3 bases are TGCGCCAGCAGCTTGGCCGGACTAGCGGGATACGAGCAGTACTTC.

V and J are TRBV14 and TRBJ1-2, with D possibly matching TRBD1 (6 bases). V was shortened by 3 bases and J by 9 bases, with 11 bases between the two germline ends. This CDR3 spans 12 amino acids. Germline CDR1 is SGHDN and CDR2 is FVKESK. The CDR3 is CASSQVQGSYTF. DNA of the CDR3: TGTGCCAGCAGCCAGGTACAGGGTAGCTACACCTTC.

This sequence joins TRBV7-9 and TRBJ2-1; D might be TRBD2 (6 bases). The J call may be mistaken, given a closer DNA end match to TRBJ2-7. The germline CDR1 and CDR2 sequences are SEHNR and FQNEAQ (reference sequence). The CDR3 consists of 17 residues. The CDR3 loop reads CASSSNIRGSSYNEQYF. In DNA form, the CDR3 reads TGTGCCAGCAGCTCCAATATCCGGGGGAGCTCCTACAATGAGCAGTACTTC.

CDR3 amino acids: CSVEPRLAGDEQFF. The CDR3 bases are TGCAGCGTTGAACCCAGACTAGCGGGAGATGAGCAGTTCTTC. This sequence joins TRBV29-1 and TRBJ2-1; 12 bases align to TRBD2. The CDR3 is 14 amino acids. From germline, CDR1 is SQVTM and CDR2 ANQGSEA. V lost 2 bases and J lost 8; bases outside the gene matches: 4.

J is TRBJ1-6 and V is TRBV6-2 or TRBV6-3; possibly TRBD1 for D (5 bases). The V gene's germline CDR1 is MNHEY and CDR2 SVGEGT. Trimming took 5 bases from V and 10 from J, leaving 15 bases between them. This CDR3 is 14 amino acids long. CDR3 sequence reads: CASSERGSWSPLHF. DNA for the CDR3: TGTGCCAGCAGTGAAAGGGGCTCCTGGTCACCCCTCCACTTT.

V gene TRBV5-1 combines with J gene TRBJ2-5; 9 bases are a match to TRBD1. The V and J ends lost 8 bases and 3 bases, in that order; junction bases with no gene match: 8. The V gene's germline CDR1 is SGHRS and CDR2 YFSETQ. This CDR3 has 14 amino acids. The CDR3 loop reads CASRDRDGEETQYF. The CDR3, as DNA: TGCGCCAGTAGGGACAGGGACGGTGAAGAGACCCAGTACTTC.

The V and J genes are TRBV27 and TRBJ2-5, with 8 bases identical to TRBD1. Trimming cost V 6 bases and J 0 bases; bases outside gene matches: 6. The CDR3 has 15 amino acids. Germline values: CDR1 MNHEY, CDR2 SMNVEV (reference sequence). In DNA form, the CDR3 reads TGTGCCAGCAGCCCAAGGACAGGGCACCAAGAGACCCAGTACTTC. Translated, it gives CASSPRTGHQETQYF.

The chain recombines TRBV6-6 with TRBJ1-2, with 8 bases matching TRBD1. V trimming: 5 bases; J trimming: 6 bases; junction bases outside the gene matches: 8. This CDR3 contains 14 residues. CDR1 and CDR2 (germline): MNHNY, SVGAGI (reference sequence). The CDR3 DNA reads as TGTGCCAGCAGTGCCCTAGGACAGGGTGATGGCTACACCTTC. This sequence encodes CASSALGQGDGYTF.

A few counts support this clonotype. The chain has TRBV11-2 and TRBJ2-4; D may be TRBD1 or TRBD2 (5 bases each). The J call is doubtful: the DNA matches TRBJ2-7 better. CDR1 is SGHAT and CDR2 is FQNNGV in the germline V gene. The CDR3 is made up of 15 amino acids. For the CDR3, the DNA is TGTGCCAGCAGCTTAGAGAGGGGACCCTCCTACGAGCAGTACTTC. It translates to CASSLERGPSYEQYF.

On this clonotype itself: Given a much more abundant clone one base away, this may be a read error. The gene calls are TRBV27 and TRBJ2-3; 15 nucleotides match TRBD2. Germline V gene sequence: CDR1 MNHEY, CDR2 SMNVEV (reference sequence). The CDR3 covers 16 residues. The CDR3: CTSSSGLAGGHRYAYF. CDR3 in DNA: TGTACCAGCAGTTCCGGACTAGCGGGAGGGCACAGATACGCGTATTTT.

The chain recombines TRBV6-5 with TRBJ2-7; a weak D match, TRBD2 (6 bases). Germline V lookup: CDR1 MNHEY, CDR2 SVGAGI. This CDR3 comprises 14 residues. The germline V and J ends were trimmed by 2 bases and 1 base, with 9 bases remaining between them. The CDR3 spells CASSYNGGSYEQYF. The CDR3 DNA is TGTGCCAGCAGTTACAACGGGGGTTCCTACGAGCAGTACTTC.

The chain joins TRBV27 to TRBJ2-6; D is possibly TRBD1 (5 bases). Germline CDR1 is MNHEY and CDR2 is SMNVEV (reference sequence). V was shortened by 5 bases and J by 0 bases, with 20 bases between the two germline ends. This CDR3 has 19 residues. This chain's CDR3 is CASSLRWGSDSSGANVLTF. The CDR3 nucleotides read TGTGCCAGCAGTCTCCGATGGGGCTCCGATAGCTCTGGGGCCAACGTCCTGACTTTC.

The CDR3 sequence is CSARVGHPEQYF. DNA of the CDR3: TGCAGTGCTAGAGTGGGACACCCCGAGCAGTACTTC. The chain is built from TRBV20-1 and TRBJ2-7; possibly TRBD1 for D (6 bases). The CDR3 is 12 residues long. CDR1 and CDR2 from the germline V gene are DFQATT and SNEGSKA (reference sequence). V gave up 1 base and J gave up 6 bases, with 10 bases separating them.

The sample holds a few counts of this clonotype. The chain couples TRBV5-1 to TRBJ1-1, with D unclear. The CDR3 loop spans 16 amino acids. Trimming shortened V by 4 bases and J by 5 bases, and 21 bases separated the two germline ends. The germline CDR1 and CDR2 sequences are SGHRS and YFSETQ. The CDR3: CASSPAGGNLETEAFF. In nucleotides, the CDR3 is TGCGCCAGCAGCCCGGCGGGAGGGAATCTTGAGACTGAAGCTTTCTTT.

The genes are TRBV5-1 and TRBJ2-7; D is ambiguous. Trimming took off 0 bases at V and 3 bases at J, with 10 bases between the two ends. This CDR3 is built from 14 residues. Germline V gene sequence: CDR1 SGHRS, CDR2 YFSETQ. CDR3 amino acids: CASSLEDSFYEQYF. As DNA, the CDR3 is TGCGCCAGCAGCTTGGAGGATAGTTTCTACGAGCAGTACTTC.

The sample holds one count of this clonotype. The chain's CDR3 is CASSVVPGSSSPLHF. In DNA form, the CDR3 reads TGTGCCAGCAGCGTAGTCCCCGGGAGCAGTTCACCCCTCCACTTT. The chain links TRBV9 to TRBJ1-6, with D uncertain. Germline CDR1 reads SGDLS; CDR2 reads YYNGEE. There are 15 residues in the CDR3. Trimming removed 0 bases at V and 9 bases at J, with 13 bases between.

This clonotype has more than one count but fewer than ten. The chain is built from TRBV20-1 and TRBJ2-7, with 8 nucleotides matching TRBD1. The CDR3 sequence is 12 residues long. The V segment lost 6 bases and the J segment 5 bases; nucleotides outside the gene matches: 6. Germline loops: CDR1 DFQATT, CDR2 SNEGSKA (reference sequence). As DNA, the CDR3 is TGCAGTGCCCCGACAGGGGTCGACGAGCAGTACTTC. Translated, it gives CSAPTGVDEQYF.

This chain links TRBV3-1 with TRBJ1-3, with D possibly being TRBD1 (5 bases). Trimming took off 4 bases at V and 6 bases at J, with 10 bases between the two ends. The CDR3 extends over 13 amino acids. CDR1 LGHDT and CDR2 YNNKEL come from the germline V gene (reference sequence). The CDR3 spells CASSRLTVNTIYF. CDR3 coding DNA: TGTGCCAGCAGCCGGTTGACAGTAAACACCATATATTTT.

The count of this clonotype is one. The rearrangement uses TRBV7-2 and TRBJ2-1, with D perhaps TRBD2 (6 bases). The V gene's germline CDR1 is SGHTA and CDR2 FQGNSA. The CDR3 contains 17 residues. V lost 4 bases and J 6 bases, leaving 22 bases between the germline ends. CDR3 coding DNA: TGTGCCAGCAGCTCCTTGAGAGGCGGGAACATCCGCAATGAGCAGTTCTTC. This encodes CASSSLRGGNIRNEQFF. The variable domain in full, completed from reference TRBV7-2 and TRBJ2-1, reads GAGVSQSPSNKVTEKGKDVELRCDPISGHTALYWYRQSLGQGLEFLIYFQGNSAPDKSGLPSDRFSAERTGGSVSTLTIQRTQQEDSAVYLCASSSLRGGNIRNEQFFGPGTRLTVL.

This clonotype occurred a few times. V gene TRBV20-1 combines with J gene TRBJ1-2; D is unresolved. CDR3 size: 12 residues. With 5 bases removed from V and 3 bases from J, the gap between germline ends came to 10 bases. Per germline, CDR1 DFQATT and CDR2 SNEGSKA (reference sequence). CDR3 bases: TGCAGTGCTCTTGTTTGGGACTATGGCTACACCTTC. Encoded protein: CSALVWDYGYTF.

The chain is built from TRBV15 and TRBJ2-5, with D perhaps TRBD2 (6 bases). Trimming cost V 4 bases and J 5 bases, with 11 bases left between them. This CDR3 has 13 amino acids. The germline gives CDR1 LNHNV, CDR2 YYDKDF (reference sequence). Here the CDR3 reads CATSTGSRETQYF. CDR3 DNA: TGTGCCACCAGCACCGGGAGTCGGGAGACCCAGTACTTC.

This clonotype was seen a few times. The chain has TRBV7-2 and TRBJ2-7; tentatively, D is TRBD2 (6 bases). CDR1 and CDR2 (germline): SGHTA, FQGNSA. The V end lost 7 bases, the J end lost 3 bases, and 16 bases lay between the germline ends. The CDR3 has 14 amino acids. The CDR3: CASTRDSLIYEQYF. The CDR3 nucleotides read TGTGCCAGCACCCGGGACTCCCTGATCTACGAGCAGTACTTC. The whole variable domain, filled in from reference TRBV7-2 and TRBJ2-7, reads GAGVSQSPSNKVTEKGKDVELRCDPISGHTALYWYRQSLGQGLEFLIYFQGNSAPDKSGLPSDRFSAERTGGSVSTLTIQRTQQEDSAVYLCASTRDSLIYEQYFGPGTRLTVT.

The rearrangement links TRBV28 to TRBJ2-5; 10 bases are shared with TRBD1. In germline, CDR1 is MDHEN, CDR2 SYDVKM. V was pared by 5 bases and J by 2 bases, with 5 bases of the junction left unmatched. This CDR3 region has 15 residues. The CDR3 coding sequence is TGTGCCAGCAGTGACAGGGGGCTTCTGCAAGAGACCCAGTACTTC. Protein sequence: CASSDRGLLQETQYF.

This chain joins TRBV6-6 and TRBJ2-3; 13 bases are shared with TRBD2. The trim removed 6 bases at V and 14 bases at J, leaving 17 bases unmatched. The CDR3 has 16 residues. Germline CDR1 reads MNHNY; CDR2 reads SVGAGI (reference sequence). The CDR3 spells CASSMGLAGLHRYAYF. CDR3 DNA: TGTGCCAGCAGCATGGGACTAGCGGGATTGCACAGATACGCGTATTTT.

The V gene is TRBV12-3 or TRBV12-4, the J gene TRBJ1-1; a possible D gene is TRBD1 (6 bases). CDR3 length: 13 residues. The V and J ends lost 8 bases and 0 bases respectively, with 10 bases between them. CDR3 loop: CASVGQLNTEAFF. For the CDR3, the DNA is TGTGCCAGCGTGGGACAACTGAACACTGAAGCTTTCTTT.

The chain employs TRBV7-6 and TRBJ2-1, with TRBD2 identical over 10 bases. This CDR3 region has 16 residues. Looked up from germline, CDR1 is SGHVS and CDR2 is FNYEAQ. J gave up 7 bases and V 5 bases, and 11 bases lay outside the gene matches. CDR3 sequence: CASSPRVSGRKNEQFF. The DNA of the CDR3 is TGTGCCAGCAGCCCACGTGTTAGCGGGAGGAAAAATGAGCAGTTCTTC.

The chain carries TRBV24-1 and TRBJ1-1, with TRBD1 matching over 7 bases. The CDR3 spans 14 residues. CDR1 is KGHDR and CDR2 is SFDVKD in the germline V gene. J was trimmed by 8 bases and V by 4 bases; bases with no gene match: 9. The CDR3 coding sequence is TGTGCCACCAGTGAATCAGGGGGTACGAGGGAAGCTTTCTTT. It translates to CATSESGGTREAFF.

Of note for this clonotype: A read error may be the cause here, since a much bigger clone is one base away. This rearrangement joins TRBV12-3 or TRBV12-4 to TRBJ2-3, with 10 bases identical to TRBD2. V was clipped by 5 bases and J by 4 bases; unmatched bases: 9. The CDR3 is made up of 16 amino acids. The CDR3 DNA reads as TGTGCCAGCAGTATCAGAAGCGGGGGGGCCCCAGATACGCAGTATTTT. Translating gives CASSIRSGGAPDTQYF.